This T cell receptor beta chain is drawn from a study of blood T cell repertoires in COVID-19. In the study overall: The origin of the acute and convalescent COVID-19 samples was the United States, Italy and Spain.

Authors' processing steps: Cell counts per sample came from amplifying reference gene primers. TCRdb's table, derived via immunoSEQ multiplex PCR, lists solely in-frame clones and lacks some. The V and J calls and the clone size are those of that table, but D and trimming were determined from the DNA. The sample includes about 150,000 clones, about 89% of them seen just once. The J segment lost 6 bases and the V segment lost 5 bases, leaving 11 bases of the junction unmatched. Per the germline V gene, CDR1 is MNHEY and CDR2 is SMNVEV (reference sequence). This CDR3 region has 18 residues. The TCR was taken from a man between 50 and 59 years old with acute or convalescent COVID-19. The V and J genes are TRBV27 and TRBJ2-1; TRBD2 matches at 15 bases. Specimen: peripheral blood. CDR3 bases: TGTGCCAGCAGTACCGGACTAGCGGGAGGGCCCTCGTTCAATGAGCAGTTCTTC. It translates to CASSTGLAGGPSFNEQFF.